Each of the 30 T cell receptor beta chains below was sequenced from the same sample in a study of identical twins. TCRdb used MiXCR to reprocess the 5' RACE reads, holding one entry per CDR3 protein. The sample records 640,000 or so distinct CDR3 sequences, 5.5% to 7.5% being singletons. The sequencing sample was made of naive T cells sorted from blood. These receptors were taken from a man between 18 and 29 years old in good health.

The sample holds many counts of this clonotype. The chain employs TRBV9 and TRBJ2-2; D is ambiguous. Trimming left V 2 bases short and J 8 bases short, with 13 bases between. This CDR3 contains 14 residues. Germline CDR1 and CDR2: SGDLS and YYNGEE. CDR3 coding DNA: TGTGCCAGCAGCGTCCTCCTAATCGGTGGGGAGCTGTTTTTT. This gives the protein CASSVLLIGGELFF.

Many counts were recorded for this clonotype. V usage is TRBV28 and J usage is TRBJ1-5; D remains unclear. This CDR3 has 15 residues. The germline CDR1 and CDR2 sequences are MDHEN and SYDVKM. The V end lost 6 bases, the J end lost 0 bases, and 12 bases lay between the germline ends. As DNA, the CDR3 is TGTGCCAGCAGCACCGGGTCTACTAGCAATCAGCCCCAGCATTTT. Protein sequence: CASSTGSTSNQPQHF.

This chain links TRBV12-3 or TRBV12-4 with TRBJ1-1, with D unclear. V lost 7 bases to trimming and J lost 4 bases, with 13 bases between them. There are 13 residues in the CDR3. The CDR3 DNA follows: TGTGCCAGCACCACCTTCCTAGGCACTGAAGCTTTCTTT. Translated, it gives CASTTFLGTEAFF.

This clonotype was recorded many times. CDR3 loop: CASSHLLAGVFNEQFF. In DNA, the CDR3 is TGCGCCAGCAGCCACCTACTAGCGGGAGTCTTCAATGAGCAGTTCTTC. This chain links TRBV4-3 with TRBJ2-1; 11 bases are a match to TRBD2. CDR1 and CDR2 (germline): LGHNA, YSLEER. The CDR3 is 16 amino acids. V was clipped by 3 bases and J by 6 bases; unmatched bases: 7.

This clonotype has ten or more counts. The genes are TRBV7-2 and TRBJ2-2; D remains ambiguous. Germline CDR1 SGHTA, CDR2 FQGNSA. The CDR3 spans 12 residues. Trimming removed 2 bases at V and 7 bases at J, with 5 bases between. The CDR3 loop is CASSLSVGELFF. CDR3 nucleotides: TGTGCCAGCAGCTTAAGCGTCGGGGAGCTGTTTTTT.

This clonotype has just a few counts. This chain joins TRBV3-1 and TRBJ2-2; D uncertain. This CDR3 region has 13 residues. V lost 2 bases and J lost 5, with 6 bases in between. Germline-derived CDR1 and CDR2 are LGHDT and YNNKEL (reference sequence). The CDR3 spells CASSQSQTGELFF. Written as DNA, the CDR3 is TGTGCCAGCAGCCAATCCCAGACCGGGGAGCTGTTTTTT.

Points on this clonotype: A read error may be the cause here, since a much bigger clone is one base away. The chain employs TRBV15 and TRBJ2-3, with 7 bases aligning to TRBD2. Germline V gene lookup returns CDR1 LNHNV and CDR2 YYDKDF (reference sequence). This CDR3 is built from 15 residues. The CDR3 DNA is TGTGCCACCGAAAGTCCGGGGGGAGCGGAAGATGCGCAGTATTTT. Its protein is CATESPGGAEDAQYF.

This clonotype was observed many times. In nucleotides, the CDR3 is TGTGCCAGCAGTATTACAGGGATCTACGAGCAGTACGTC. This sequence encodes CASSITGIYEQYV. The J gene is TRBJ2-7, the V gene TRBV6-1; tentatively, D is TRBD1 (6 bases). The CDR3 is made up of 13 amino acids. The germline V gene has CDR1 MNHNS and CDR2 SASEGT. Trimming took off 5 bases at V and 3 bases at J, with 11 bases between the two ends.

Only a few counts were recorded for this clonotype. The chain carries TRBV7-6 and TRBJ2-1; 9 nucleotides match TRBD2. The germline V gene has CDR1 SGHVS and CDR2 FNYEAQ. Trimming removed 2 bases from V and 9 bases from J; junction bases left unmatched: 8. CDR3 length: 15 amino acids. As DNA, the CDR3 is TGTGCCAGCAGCTTATTTAGCGGGAGTCTGGGTGAGCAGTTCTTC. Its protein product is CASSLFSGSLGEQFF.

In its sample, this clonotype was seen a few times. V gene TRBV20-1 combines with J gene TRBJ1-2, with a tentative D call TRBD1 (6 bases). The CDR3 has 13 residues. V was shortened by 0 bases and J by 6 bases, with 11 bases between the two germline ends. Looked up from germline, CDR1 is DFQATT and CDR2 is SNEGSKA (reference sequence). DNA for the CDR3: TGCAGTGCTAGAGATTACAGGGATCATGGCTACACCTTC. This encodes CSARDYRDHGYTF.

This clonotype was found a few times. The rearrangement joins TRBV7-9 to TRBJ2-2; 9 bases map to TRBD1. The germline V gene encodes CDR1 SEHNR and CDR2 FQNEAQ (reference sequence). CDR3 length equals 16 residues. The ends lost 2 bases at V and 4 bases at J; junction bases unmatched: 5. This CDR3 is CASSLNTGGPTGELFF. CDR3 nucleotides: TGTGCCAGCAGCTTAAATACAGGGGGCCCCACCGGGGAGCTGTTTTTT.

The rearrangement uses TRBV7-2 and TRBJ2-7, with TRBD2 identical over 8 bases. The germline V gene encodes CDR1 SGHTA and CDR2 FQGNSA. J lost 3 bases, V lost 5 bases, and 6 bases had no gene match. The CDR3 consists of 14 residues. Here the CDR3 reads CASSQPGLGYEQYF. CDR3 in DNA: TGTGCCAGCAGCCAGCCGGGACTAGGCTACGAGCAGTACTTC.

This clonotype showed up many times. The J gene is TRBJ1-5, the V gene TRBV29-1; D possibly corresponds to TRBD1 (5 bases). V lost 6 bases to trimming and J lost 4 bases, with 16 bases between them. Per the germline V gene, CDR1 is SQVTM and CDR2 is ANQGSEA. The CDR3 is 14 amino acids. CDR3: CSVVPRGTNQPQHF. The CDR3 nucleotides read TGCAGCGTGGTTCCCCGGGGGACGAATCAGCCCCAGCATTTT.

This clonotype was recorded many times. This chain connects TRBV12-3 or TRBV12-4 to TRBJ2-7; 7 positions agree with TRBD1. The V segment lost 3 bases and the J segment 1 base; nucleotides outside the gene matches: 9. The CDR3 has 16 amino acids. CDR3 DNA: TGTGCCAGCAGTTTCCTGGGTAGGGACAGATCCTACGAGCAGTACTTC. It encodes CASSFLGRDRSYEQYF.

The rearrangement links TRBV7-8 to TRBJ2-7; 10 positions match TRBD2. This CDR3 comprises 14 residues. V lost 10 bases to trimming and J lost 6 bases; unmatched junction nucleotides: 12. Germline CDR1 is SGHVS and CDR2 is FQNEAQ. The CDR3 reads CATREGRLAGEQYV. For the CDR3, the DNA is TGTGCCACCAGGGAGGGAAGACTAGCGGGCGAGCAGTACGTC.

This clonotype has only a few counts. The rearrangement joins TRBV25-1 to TRBJ2-1, with 9 bases lining up with TRBD2. Germline V gene sequence: CDR1 MGHDK, CDR2 SYGVNS. With V trimmed by 6 bases and J by 9 bases, 27 bases remained unmatched. CDR3 length: 20 amino acids. CDR3 DNA: TGTGCCAGCAGGGGGGGGACCGGACTGCGGGGTAGCGGGAGATGGGGTGAGCAGTTCTTC. Translating gives CASRGGTGLRGSGRWGEQFF.

This clonotype was found a few times. The chain couples TRBV10-3 to TRBJ2-1; TRBD2 matches 10 bases. The CDR3 loop spans 14 amino acids. Germline V gene lookup returns CDR1 ENHRY and CDR2 SYGVKD. V shed 10 bases and J 4 bases; nucleotides not matched to a gene: 7. The CDR3 DNA sequence: TGTGCCACTCAAAAGCGGGAGGGTTACAATGAGCAGTTCTTC. Protein product: CATQKREGYNEQFF.

V usage is TRBV3-1 and J usage is TRBJ2-7; 9 nucleotides line up with TRBD1. J lost 3 bases, V lost 0 bases, and 3 bases had no gene match. The CDR3 covers 15 residues. Germline lookup yields CDR1 LGHDT and CDR2 YNNKEL (reference sequence). The CDR3 region has the DNA TGTGCCAGCAGCCAAGATCCGACAGGGGGCTACGAGCAGTACTTC. This translates into CASSQDPTGGYEQYF.

This clonotype was counted at least ten times. The genes are TRBV20-1 and TRBJ2-1, with 10 bases identical to TRBD2. Per the germline V gene, CDR1 is DFQATT and CDR2 is SNEGSKA (reference sequence). This CDR3 is 14 amino acids long. J gave up 4 bases and V 3 bases, and 3 bases lay outside the gene matches. The CDR3: CSASPTSGYNEQFF. CDR3 nucleotides: TGCAGTGCTAGCCCGACTAGCGGGTACAATGAGCAGTTCTTC.

This clonotype appeared a few times. The rearrangement links TRBV3-1 to TRBJ2-7; no definite D call. The CDR3 has 14 residues. In germline, CDR1 is LGHDT, CDR2 YNNKEL (reference sequence). V lost 1 base and J 3 bases, leaving 10 bases between the germline ends. In nucleotides, the CDR3 is TGTGCCAGCAGCCAAGGGACCTGGAACTACGAGCAGTACTTC. This codes for CASSQGTWNYEQYF.

In its sample, this clonotype was seen a few times. The V call is TRBV15, the J call TRBJ1-6; 10 nucleotides line up with TRBD1. Trimming cost V 3 bases and J 9 bases; bases outside gene matches: 5. Germline V gene sequence: CDR1 LNHNV, CDR2 YYDKDF (reference sequence). This CDR3 comprises 15 residues. CDR3 DNA: TGTGCCACCAGCAGCCGGGACAGGGGTTTTTCACCCCTCCACTTT. Amino acids: CATSSRDRGFSPLHF.

Many counts were recorded for this clonotype. The rearrangement uses TRBV6-2 or TRBV6-3 and TRBJ2-5; D ambiguous. The CDR3 runs 12 residues. CDR1 MNHEY and CDR2 SVGEGT come from the germline V gene. Trimming removed 4 bases from V and 2 bases from J, with 5 bases in between. CDR3 in amino acids: CASSFRQETQYF. The CDR3 DNA follows: TGTGCCAGCAGTTTTCGACAAGAGACCCAGTACTTC.

This clonotype showed up many times. The chain employs TRBV20-1 and TRBJ2-7, with 7 positions matching TRBD1. The CDR3 runs 13 residues. V lost 6 bases and J lost 2; bases outside the gene matches: 7. Germline V gene lookup returns CDR1 DFQATT and CDR2 SNEGSKA (reference sequence). CDR3 sequence reads: CSASRDSAYEQYF. The CDR3 DNA follows: TGCAGTGCCAGCCGGGACAGCGCCTACGAGCAGTACTTC.

This clonotype has at least ten counts. The chain is built from TRBV20-1 and TRBJ2-7; no clear D gene. Germline V gene data show CDR1 as DFQATT and CDR2 as SNEGSKA (reference sequence). This CDR3 has 14 residues. V was cut by 0 bases and J by 0 bases, with 9 bases left in between. The CDR3 sequence: CSARDQFSSYEQYF. Here the CDR3 DNA reads TGCAGTGCTAGAGACCAGTTCAGCTCCTACGAGCAGTACTTC.

The V and J genes are TRBV15 and TRBJ1-4, with D hard to call. CDR1 LNHNV and CDR2 YYDKDF come from the germline V gene (reference sequence). V was trimmed by 4 bases and J by 0 bases, leaving 9 bases between them. This CDR3 comprises 15 residues. CDR3 loop: CATSKTPTTNEKLFF. The DNA of the CDR3 is TGTGCCACCAGCAAGACACCAACAACTAATGAAAAACTGTTTTTT.

On this clonotype itself: This may arise from a read error, as a much more abundant clone is one base away. V usage is TRBV12-3 or TRBV12-4 and J usage is TRBJ2-7; D is ambiguous. This CDR3 is 11 amino acids long. Trimming shortened V by 6 bases and J by 9 bases, and 12 bases separated the two germline ends. CDR3: CASSLGPVQYF. In nucleotides, the CDR3 is TGTGCCAGCAGCCTAGGACCGGTGCAGTACTTC.

This clonotype was recorded a few times. The J gene is TRBJ2-3, the V gene TRBV12-3 or TRBV12-4; 9 bases fit TRBD1. V shed 4 bases, J shed 1 base, and the junction held 3 bases outside the gene matches. The CDR3 runs to 15 residues. The CDR3 protein is CASSWGQGGTDTQYF. CDR3 nucleotide sequence: TGTGCCAGCAGTTGGGGACAGGGAGGCACAGATACGCAGTATTTT.

This clonotype was found many times. V usage is TRBV7-2 and J usage is TRBJ2-1, with D unclear. V was cut by 5 bases and J by 6 bases, with 11 bases left in between. The CDR3 extends over 13 amino acids. From germline, CDR1 is SGHTA and CDR2 FQGNSA. Here the CDR3 DNA reads TGTGCCAGCAGCAAACCCGGAACCAATGAGCAGTTCTTC. It is translated as CASSKPGTNEQFF.

There are a few counts of this clonotype. The rearrangement joins TRBV27 to TRBJ1-1; no clear D gene. This CDR3 spans 14 amino acids. Germline values: CDR1 MNHEY, CDR2 SMNVEV (reference sequence). The ends were cut back, 5 bases at V and 3 bases at J, with 13 bases in the middle. CDR3 coding DNA: TGTGCCAGCAGTGTGGACGGAAGCTACACTGAAGCTTTCTTT. This translates into CASSVDGSYTEAFF.

The sample holds many counts of this clonotype. J is TRBJ2-5 and V is TRBV12-3 or TRBV12-4; 13 nucleotides agree with TRBD2. The CDR3 covers 15 residues. J gave up 3 bases and V 6 bases, and 4 bases lay outside the gene matches. CDR3 DNA: TGTGCCAGCAGCGCCGGGACTAGCGGGAAAGAGACCCAGTACTTC. Translated, it gives CASSAGTSGKETQYF.